The 11 T cell receptor beta chains listed next were all sequenced from one sample in a study of blood T cell repertoires in COVID-19. The method was immunoSEQ multiplex PCR; TCRdb's version includes in-frame clones alone and lacks a portion of them. The sample contains 160,000 or so clones, just over 90% of which appear only once. Sequences were obtained from peripheral blood. These TCRs come from a man aged 18 to 29 with acute or convalescent COVID-19.

This chain uses TRBV23-1 with TRBJ1-3; D is uncertain. TRBV23-1 is placed among ORFs of uncertain function. CDR3 length equals 13 residues. V lost 8 bases to trimming and J lost 0 bases, with 8 bases between them. CDR3 region: CASGRDSGNTIYF. CDR3 sequence (DNA): TGCGCCAGCGGACGGGACTCTGGAAACACCATATATTTT.

The chain recombines TRBV6-5 with TRBJ2-7, with TRBD1 identical over 10 bases. J gave up 2 bases and V 4 bases, and 8 bases lay outside the gene matches. CDR1 is MNHEY, CDR2 SVGAGI, per germline. CDR3 length: 16 residues. The CDR3 sequence: CASSFGTGQGPYEQYF. CDR3 in DNA: TGTGCCAGCAGTTTTGGTACGGGACAGGGGCCCTACGAGCAGTACTTC.

The genes are TRBV2 and TRBJ2-2; TRBD1 is a possible D gene (5 bases). The V and J ends lost 2 bases and 6 bases respectively, with 10 bases between them. This CDR3 comprises 14 residues. Germline V lookup: CDR1 SNHLY, CDR2 FYNNEI. The CDR3 DNA follows: TGTGCCAGCAGTGAACAGGAAGGGGCCGGGGAGCTGTTTTTT. Encoded protein: CASSEQEGAGELFF.

V usage is TRBV27 and J usage is TRBJ2-7; D is possibly TRBD1 (6 bases). The V end was cut by 6 bases, the J end by 4 bases, with 16 bases between. From germline, CDR1 is MNHEY and CDR2 SMNVEV (reference sequence). The CDR3 totals 14 residues. The CDR3 spells CASRGTGHAYEQYF. The CDR3 DNA follows: TGTGCCAGCAGAGGAACAGGGCACGCGTACGAGCAGTACTTC.

This chain links TRBV6-6 with TRBJ1-5; D is unclear. The CDR3 is 18 residues long. Trimming cost V 5 bases and J 4 bases, with 24 bases left between them. Germline CDR1 is MNHNY and CDR2 is SVGAGI (reference sequence). The CDR3 loop reads CASSPTGSSWESNQPQHF. CDR3 DNA: TGTGCCAGCAGTCCCACCGGATCCTCGTGGGAGTCGAATCAGCCCCAGCATTTT.

The chain is built from TRBV2 and TRBJ1-3; TRBD1 agrees at 12 bases. Germline V gives CDR1 SNHLY, CDR2 FYNNEI. V was pared by 6 bases and J by 2 bases, with 14 bases of the junction left unmatched. The CDR3 covers 19 residues. Here the CDR3 reads CASSGPGTGGAAPGNTIYF. CDR3 DNA sequence: TGTGCCAGCAGCGGTCCCGGGACAGGGGGCGCGGCTCCTGGAAACACCATATATTTT.

The V and J genes are TRBV2 and TRBJ1-5; 9 nucleotides align to TRBD1. V was clipped by 7 bases and J by 2 bases; unmatched bases: 9. Germline V gene data show CDR1 as SNHLY and CDR2 as FYNNEI. The CDR3 covers 16 residues. The CDR3 loop is CASNWDRAGGNQPQHF. In nucleotides, the CDR3 is TGTGCCAGCAATTGGGACAGGGCCGGTGGCAATCAGCCCCAGCATTTT.

The chain has TRBV7-7 and TRBJ2-3; possible D gene TRBD2, 6 bases. This CDR3 is built from 15 residues. V was trimmed by 6 bases and J by 4 bases, leaving 17 bases between them. The germline V gene has CDR1 SSHAT and CDR2 FNYEAQ (reference sequence). CDR3 DNA: TGTGCCAGCAGTATGACTAGGTCGCCCCCAGATACGCAGTATTTT. This encodes CASSMTRSPPDTQYF.

The chain recombines TRBV5-4 with TRBJ1-2, with TRBD1 identical over 10 bases. The CDR3 runs to 16 residues. CDR1 is SGHNT and CDR2 is YYREEE in the germline V gene (reference sequence). Unmatched junction bases numbered 8, after V lost 3 bases and J lost 3 bases. CDR3 sequence reads: CASSWAGTGDDYGYTF. DNA for the CDR3: TGTGCCAGCAGCTGGGCCGGGACAGGGGACGACTATGGCTACACCTTC.

V and J are TRBV6-4 and TRBJ1-2, with D perhaps matching TRBD1 (6 bases). Between the trimmed V and J ends, which lost 2 bases and 10 bases, there was a span of 11 bases. The CDR3 contains 12 residues. Germline V gene lookup returns CDR1 MRHNA and CDR2 SNTAGT. The CDR3 coding sequence is TGTGCCAGCAGTGACCATCGGGGGGCCTACACCTTC. Protein: CASSDHRGAYTF.

The V and J genes are TRBV9 and TRBJ1-1; D is unresolved. Germline CDR1 reads SGDLS; CDR2 reads YYNGEE. With 2 bases removed from V and 4 bases from J, the gap between germline ends came to 9 bases. The CDR3 spans 13 residues. The CDR3 DNA reads as TGTGCCAGCAGCGTTTCAGTTTTCACTGAAGCTTTCTTT. Translation gives CASSVSVFTEAFF.